Sequencing of this T cell receptor beta chain was carried out in a study of cytomegalovirus exposure and HLA in healthy donors. Whole-study findings and limits: It was reported that the classifier diagnosed cytomegalovirus status with high specificity and sensitivity in both the original and validation cohorts. Several of the most significant clusters appeared linked to common viral pathogens, based on a later analysis.

Unmatched junction bases numbered 8, after V lost 5 bases and J lost 0 bases. The CDR3 totals 17 residues. Germline CDR1 SGHTA, CDR2 FQGNSA. Remarks on this clone: Its specificity is not known.

PCR involved 60 Vbeta and 13 Jbeta primers. The repertoire was sequenced with immunoSEQ multiplex PCR; TCRdb's copy has only in-frame clones and lacks some. The sample contains over 150,000 clones, around 72% of which appear only once. This receptor was identified in a man younger than 35 in good health and CMV-seronegative. The V call is TRBV7-2, the J call TRBJ2-7, with 12 bases that match TRBD2. Sequencing was performed on PBMCs. The CDR3, as DNA: TGTGCCAGCAGCCGCCCAACTAGCGGGGGGAGCTCCTACGAGCAGTACTTC. Translated, it gives CASSRPTSGGSSYEQYF.